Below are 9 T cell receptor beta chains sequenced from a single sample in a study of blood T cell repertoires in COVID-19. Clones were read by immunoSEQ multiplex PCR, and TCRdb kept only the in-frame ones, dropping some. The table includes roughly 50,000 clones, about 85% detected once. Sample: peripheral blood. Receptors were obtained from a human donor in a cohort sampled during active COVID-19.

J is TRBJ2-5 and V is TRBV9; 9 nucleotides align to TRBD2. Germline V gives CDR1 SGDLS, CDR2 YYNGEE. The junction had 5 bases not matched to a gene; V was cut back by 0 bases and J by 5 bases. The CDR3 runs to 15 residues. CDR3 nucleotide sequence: TGTGCCAGCAGCGTAGTTACTAGCGGGTTGGAGACCCAGTACTTC. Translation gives CASSVVTSGLETQYF.

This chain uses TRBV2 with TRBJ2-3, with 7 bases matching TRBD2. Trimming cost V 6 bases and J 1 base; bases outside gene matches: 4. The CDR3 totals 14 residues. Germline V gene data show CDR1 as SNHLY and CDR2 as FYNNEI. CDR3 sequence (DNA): TGTGCCAGCAGGCGGGAGTTAGGCACAGATACGCAGTATTTT. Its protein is CASRRELGTDTQYF. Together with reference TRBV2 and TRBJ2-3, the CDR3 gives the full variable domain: EPEVTQTPSHQVTQMGQEVILRCVPISNHLYFYWYRQILGQKVEFLVSFYNNEISEKSEIFDDQFSVERPDGSNFTLKIRSTKLEDSAMYFCASRRELGTDTQYFGPGTRLTVL.

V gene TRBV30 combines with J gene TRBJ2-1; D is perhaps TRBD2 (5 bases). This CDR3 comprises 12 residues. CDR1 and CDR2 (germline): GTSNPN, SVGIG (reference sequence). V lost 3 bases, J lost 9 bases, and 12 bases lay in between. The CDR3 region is CAWSTPLAEQFF. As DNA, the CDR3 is TGTGCCTGGAGCACGCCCCTAGCTGAGCAGTTCTTC.

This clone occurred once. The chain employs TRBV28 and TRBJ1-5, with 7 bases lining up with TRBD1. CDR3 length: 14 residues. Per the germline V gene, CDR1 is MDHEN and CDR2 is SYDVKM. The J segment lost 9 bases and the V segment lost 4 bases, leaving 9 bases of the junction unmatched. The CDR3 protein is CASSSGTEPPPQHF. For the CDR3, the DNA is TGTGCCAGCAGTTCCGGGACAGAGCCCCCGCCCCAGCATTTT.

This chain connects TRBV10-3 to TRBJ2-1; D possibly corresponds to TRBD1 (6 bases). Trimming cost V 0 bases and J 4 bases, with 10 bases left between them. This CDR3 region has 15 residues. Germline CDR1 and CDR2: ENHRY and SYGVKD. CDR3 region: CAISESGQGYNEQFF. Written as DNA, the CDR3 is TGTGCCATCAGTGAGTCGGGACAAGGATACAATGAGCAGTTCTTC.

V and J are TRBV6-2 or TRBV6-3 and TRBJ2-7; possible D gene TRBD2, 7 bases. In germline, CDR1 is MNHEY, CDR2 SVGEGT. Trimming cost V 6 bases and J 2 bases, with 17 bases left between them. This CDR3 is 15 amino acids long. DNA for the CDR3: TGTGCCAGCAGCCTTCGGAGGGGGGGGGCCTACGAGCAGTACTTC. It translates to CASSLRRGGAYEQYF.

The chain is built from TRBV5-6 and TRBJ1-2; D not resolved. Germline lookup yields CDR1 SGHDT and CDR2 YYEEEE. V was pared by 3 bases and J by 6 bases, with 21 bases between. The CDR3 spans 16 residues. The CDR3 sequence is CASSSPRPNQADGYTF. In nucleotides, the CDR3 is TGTGCCAGCAGCTCCCCTAGGCCCAACCAAGCCGATGGCTACACCTTC.

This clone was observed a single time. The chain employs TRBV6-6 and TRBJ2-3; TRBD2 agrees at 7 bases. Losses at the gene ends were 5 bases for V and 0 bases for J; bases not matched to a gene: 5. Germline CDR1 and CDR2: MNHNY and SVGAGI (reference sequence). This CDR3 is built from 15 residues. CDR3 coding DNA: TGTGCCAGCAGTAAGACTAGCAGTAGCACAGATACGCAGTATTTT. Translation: CASSKTSSSTDTQYF.

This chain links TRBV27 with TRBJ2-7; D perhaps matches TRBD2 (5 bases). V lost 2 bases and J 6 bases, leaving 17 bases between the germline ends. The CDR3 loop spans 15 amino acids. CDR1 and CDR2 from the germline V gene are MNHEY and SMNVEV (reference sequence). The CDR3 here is CASSLSGLQTTEQYF. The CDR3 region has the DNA TGTGCCAGCAGTTTAAGCGGCCTTCAAACCACCGAGCAGTACTTC.